These 28 T cell receptor beta chains originate from one sample sequenced in a study of blood T cell repertoires in COVID-19. Some clones are missing from TCRdb's copy, which holds only in-frame ones; the method was immunoSEQ multiplex PCR. The data hold roughly 190,000 clones, with 80% observed a single time. The specimen was peripheral blood. The source of these receptors is a man in his 60s with acute or convalescent COVID-19.

The table lists this clone with a few counts. This rearrangement joins TRBV25-1 to TRBJ2-2; TRBD1 matches at 10 bases. The germline V gene has CDR1 MGHDK and CDR2 SYGVNS. The CDR3 runs 13 residues. V was clipped by 10 bases and J by 6 bases; unmatched bases: 5. The CDR3 loop is CAIQTGGPGELFF. The DNA of the CDR3 is TGTGCCATCCAGACAGGGGGCCCCGGGGAGCTGTTTTTT. Supplemented by reference TRBV25-1 and TRBJ2-2, the full variable domain reads EADIYQTPRYLVIGTGKKITLECSQTMGHDKMYWYQQDPGMELHLIHYSYGVNSTEKGDLSSESTVSRIRTEHFPLTLESARPSHTSQYLCAIQTGGPGELFFGEGSRLTVL.

In regard to this clone: The sample contains more than one DNA sequence encoding this CDR3. The V call is TRBV5-1, the J call TRBJ1-5; the match to TRBD1 covers 8 bases. Trimming removed 4 bases from V and 1 base from J; junction bases left unmatched: 7. Per germline, CDR1 SGHRS and CDR2 YFSETQ. The CDR3 sequence is 16 residues long. This CDR3 is CASSPGQGISNQPQHF. The CDR3, as DNA: TGCGCCAGCAGCCCCGGACAGGGAATAAGCAATCAGCCCCAGCATTTT.

This sequence joins TRBV6-7 and TRBJ2-1; 7 nucleotides match TRBD2. TRBV6-7 is identified as an open reading frame with a role that is uncertain. The V and J ends lost 2 bases and 2 bases, in that order; junction bases with no gene match: 9. There are 17 residues in the CDR3. CDR3 amino acids: CASSYPRSSGTYNEQFF. CDR3 nucleotide sequence: TGTGCCAGCAGTTACCCCCGTTCTAGCGGAACCTACAATGAGCAGTTCTTC.

V is TRBV24-1 and J is TRBJ1-6; a possible D gene is TRBD1 (6 bases). V lost 2 bases, J lost 0 bases, and 25 bases lay in between. Germline CDR1 is KGHDR and CDR2 is SFDVKD. The CDR3 is 22 amino acids. CDR3: CATSDYLSPGGHTSSYNSPLHF. In nucleotides, the CDR3 is TGTGCCACCAGTGATTACCTTAGTCCGGGGGGCCACACAAGCTCCTATAATTCACCCCTCCACTTT.

The chain couples TRBV7-2 to TRBJ2-1, with D possibly being TRBD2 (7 bases). From germline, CDR1 is SGHTA and CDR2 FQGNSA. V lost 7 bases and J lost 0, with 16 bases in between. The CDR3 extends over 16 amino acids. The CDR3 loop reads CASKKGGGTSYNEQFF. The CDR3 DNA reads TGTGCCAGCAAAAAAGGGGGGGGGACCTCCTACAATGAGCAGTTCTTC.

This chain joins TRBV10-1 and TRBJ2-3; 8 bases are a match to TRBD1. Per germline, CDR1 WNHNN and CDR2 SYGVQD (reference sequence). This CDR3 spans 19 amino acids. With 6 bases clipped from V and 6 bases from J, the junction kept 23 bases outside the gene matches. The CDR3 nucleotides read TGCGCCAGCAGGACAGGGGACGGCTACGAGCGGCCAAAAAGGGATACGCAGTATTTT. Translated, it gives CASRTGDGYERPKRDTQYF.

The chain uses TRBV11-1 and TRBJ2-3, with 7 bases aligning to TRBD2. CDR1 and CDR2 from the germline V gene are SGHAT and FQDESV (reference sequence). Losses at the gene ends were 2 bases for V and 8 bases for J; bases not matched to a gene: 7. The CDR3 is 14 amino acids. This CDR3 reads CASSLSGGGPTQYF. In DNA form, the CDR3 reads TGTGCCAGCAGCTTATCCGGGGGAGGGCCTACGCAGTATTTT.

The chain uses TRBV25-1 and TRBJ1-5; TRBD1 aligns across 7 bases. The CDR3 is 15 amino acids. The germline V gene has CDR1 MGHDK and CDR2 SYGVNS. The V and J ends lost 3 bases and 7 bases, in that order; junction bases with no gene match: 9. The CDR3 loop reads CASSDPKTGDQPQHF. CDR3 DNA: TGTGCCAGCAGTGATCCAAAAACAGGGGACCAGCCCCAGCATTTT.

The gene calls are TRBV3-1 (or the pseudogene TRBV3-2) and TRBJ1-2, with a weak D call TRBD1 (6 bases). Deletions cut 2 bases from V and 8 bases from J, with 12 bases between. From germline, CDR1 is LGHDT and CDR2 YNNKEL (reference sequence). The length of the CDR3 is 13 residues. In DNA form, the CDR3 reads TGTGCCAGCAGCCAACTGGACAGCCGGGGCTACACCTTC. It codes for CASSQLDSRGYTF.

This clone was seen only a few times. In DNA, the CDR3 is TGTGCCAGCAGCGCGAGGGCCAGTGAGCAGTTCTTC. Protein product: CASSARASEQFF. The chain uses TRBV4-2 and TRBJ2-1; D might be TRBD2 (5 bases). Germline V lookup: CDR1 LGHNA, CDR2 YNFKEQ. The CDR3 totals 12 residues. V lost 5 bases and J lost 9, with 11 bases in between.

The gene calls are TRBV7-8 and TRBJ2-1; 8 nucleotides match TRBD2. The CDR3 contains 15 residues. Germline V gene data show CDR1 as SGHVS and CDR2 as FQNEAQ. With 5 bases clipped from V and 4 bases from J, the junction kept 7 bases outside the gene matches. This chain's CDR3 is CASSHGTRGYNEQFF. In nucleotides, the CDR3 is TGTGCCAGCAGCCACGGGACTAGAGGGTACAATGAGCAGTTCTTC. Drawing the rest from reference TRBV7-8 and TRBJ2-1, the complete variable domain is GAGVSQSPRYKVAKRGQDVALRCDPISGHVSLFWYQQALGQGPEFLTYFQNEAQLDKSGLPSDRFFAERPEGSVSTLKIQRTQQEDSAVYLCASSHGTRGYNEQFFGPGTRLTVL.

This clone occurred a few times. The rearrangement links TRBV7-9 to TRBJ1-2; the D is unclear. The ends were cut back, 4 bases at V and 7 bases at J, with 7 bases in the middle. There are 11 residues in the CDR3. From germline, CDR1 is SEHNR and CDR2 FQNEAQ (reference sequence). Written as DNA, the CDR3 is TGTGCCAGCAGCTCAGAATTTGGCTACACCTTC. Translation gives CASSSEFGYTF.

The chain uses TRBV28 and TRBJ1-5, with 7 bases identical to TRBD1. The V gene end was trimmed by 2 bases and the J gene end by 2 bases; junction bases not matched to a gene: 3. CDR3 length: 15 residues. CDR1 is MDHEN, CDR2 SYDVKM, per germline. CDR3 nucleotide sequence: TGTGCCAGCAGTTTAGATGGGACAGGCAATCAGCCCCAGCATTTT. This encodes CASSLDGTGNQPQHF.

This clone was detected once. This chain connects TRBV19 to TRBJ2-7, with D perhaps TRBD2 (6 bases). The CDR3 consists of 17 residues. Trimming stripped 1 base from V and 2 bases from J, with 18 bases between. Germline V gene sequence: CDR1 LNHDA, CDR2 SQIVND (reference sequence). The CDR3 nucleotides read TGTGCCAGTAGTATAGGTGGAAAGGGAGGACATGCCTACGAGCAGTACTTC. As protein: CASSIGGKGGHAYEQYF.

V usage is TRBV10-3 and J usage is TRBJ2-3; TRBD2 matches at 10 bases. Losses at the gene ends were 8 bases for V and 5 bases for J; bases not matched to a gene: 7. This CDR3 is 14 amino acids long. Looked up from germline, CDR1 is ENHRY and CDR2 is SYGVKD. The CDR3 DNA follows: TGTGCCATCCGGAGCGGGGGGGCGGGAGATACGCAGTATTTT. This translates into CAIRSGGAGDTQYF.

This clone turned up a few times. This chain joins TRBV13 and TRBJ2-7; D perhaps matches TRBD1 (6 bases). V lost 5 bases and J 4 bases, leaving 12 bases between the germline ends. This CDR3 is built from 13 residues. The germline gives CDR1 PRHDT, CDR2 FYEKMQ (reference sequence). For the CDR3, the DNA is TGTGCCAGCAGCCCCAGGGGTGCGTACGAGCAGTACTTC. This gives the protein CASSPRGAYEQYF.

V and J are TRBV7-3 and TRBJ2-2, with D tentatively TRBD2 (5 bases). V was pared by 1 base and J by 0 bases, with 21 bases between. The CDR3 has 20 amino acids. Germline CDR1 is SGHTA and CDR2 is FQGTGA. CDR3 sequence: CASSLIAGVASPSNTGELFF. CDR3 bases: TGTGCCAGCAGCTTAATTGCCGGGGTAGCGTCACCTTCGAACACCGGGGAGCTGTTTTTT. Full variable domain (remainder filled in from reference TRBV7-3 and TRBJ2-2): GAGVSQTPSNKVTEKGKYVELRCDPISGHTALYWYRQSLGQGPEFLIYFQGTGAADDSGLPNDRFFAVRPEGSVSTLKIQRTERGDSAVYLCASSLIAGVASPSNTGELFFGEGSRLTVL.

The V call is TRBV4-1, the J call TRBJ2-2; TRBD2 agrees at 9 bases. V was clipped by 5 bases and J by 1 base; unmatched bases: 5. CDR1 and CDR2 from the germline V gene are MGHRA and YSYEKL. CDR3 length: 16 residues. CDR3 DNA: TGCGCCAGCAGCACCCGACTAGCGGAGAACACCGGGGAGCTGTTTTTT. Amino acid sequence: CASSTRLAENTGELFF.

This chain connects TRBV18 to TRBJ2-3, with 10 bases that match TRBD2. The V gene end was trimmed by 3 bases and the J gene end by 2 bases; junction bases not matched to a gene: 2. This CDR3 has 15 residues. Per germline, CDR1 KGHSH and CDR2 LQKENI. The CDR3 nucleotides are TGTGCCAGCTCACCCGGGACTAGCGTCACAGATACGCAGTATTTT. This encodes CASSPGTSVTDTQYF.

V is TRBV7-8 and J is TRBJ2-7, with 9 positions matching TRBD1. The CDR3 consists of 15 residues. CDR1 and CDR2 from the germline V gene are SGHVS and FQNEAQ. Trimming cost V 5 bases and J 3 bases; bases outside gene matches: 8. The CDR3 bases are TGTGCCAGCAGCCCATGGTTGGGACAGGGCTACGAGCAGTACTTC. Its protein product is CASSPWLGQGYEQYF.

The chain links TRBV9 to TRBJ2-3; D remains ambiguous. The CDR3 is made up of 15 amino acids. Trimming removed 1 base at V and 0 bases at J, with 9 bases between. CDR1 is SGDLS and CDR2 is YYNGEE in the germline V gene. Here the CDR3 DNA reads TGTGCCAGCAGCGTACGAGGAACGAGCACAGATACGCAGTATTTT. This codes for CASSVRGTSTDTQYF.

The gene calls are TRBV30 and TRBJ2-3, with D tentatively TRBD2 (5 bases). The CDR3 is 12 amino acids. Trimming stripped 4 bases from V and 5 bases from J, with 10 bases between. Germline V CDR1 and CDR2: GTSNPN, SVGIG (reference sequence). CDR3 protein: CAWNLLEDTQYF. CDR3 in DNA: TGTGCCTGGAATCTACTAGAAGATACGCAGTATTTT.

This clone was counted a single time. The chain combines TRBV24-1 with TRBJ2-2, with TRBD1 matching over 7 bases. V dropped 3 bases and J dropped 2; count of bases not matched to a gene: 8. CDR1 and CDR2 (germline): KGHDR, SFDVKD. There are 17 residues in the CDR3. The CDR3 DNA follows: TGTGCCACCAGTGATCCATTCGCAGGGGGAAACACCGGGGAGCTGTTTTTT. Translation gives CATSDPFAGGNTGELFF.

The chain uses TRBV6-6 and TRBJ1-5, with D possibly being TRBD1 (6 bases). Trimming pared 0 bases from V and 3 bases from J, leaving 9 bases between. Germline loops: CDR1 MNHNY, CDR2 SVGAGI (reference sequence). The CDR3 runs to 15 residues. As DNA, the CDR3 is TGTGCCAGCAGTTACTCACAGGGCTTCAATCAGCCCCAGCATTTT. Residues: CASSYSQGFNQPQHF.

The V gene is TRBV6-5, the J gene TRBJ2-1; 11 nucleotides align to TRBD2. Germline lookup yields CDR1 MNHEY and CDR2 SVGAGI. This CDR3 comprises 16 residues. The J segment lost 7 bases and the V segment lost 4 bases, leaving 9 bases of the junction unmatched. CDR3: CASSLFPGTSGNEQFF. CDR3 DNA: TGTGCCAGCAGTTTGTTTCCCGGGACTAGCGGAAATGAGCAGTTCTTC.

This chain links TRBV6-5 with TRBJ1-5; 10 bases line up with TRBD1. Germline CDR1 is MNHEY and CDR2 is SVGAGI. The ends lost 8 bases at V and 4 bases at J; junction bases unmatched: 2. The CDR3 extends over 13 amino acids. The DNA for the CDR3 is TGTGCCAGCGGACAGGGGGATAATCAGCCCCAGCATTTT. Translated, it gives CASGQGDNQPQHF.

About this clone: One end of the junction varies from germline; a read error may be responsible. The gene calls are TRBV7-7 and TRBJ2-1; TRBD2 aligns across 10 bases. The CDR3 totals 15 residues. Germline loops: CDR1 SSHAT, CDR2 FNYEAQ (reference sequence). CDR3 bases: TGTGCTAGCAGCCCGACTAGCGGGCCCCCGTGGGAGCAGTTCTTC. Its protein is CASSPTSGPPWEQFF.

The chain is built from TRBV6-2 or TRBV6-3 and TRBJ2-1; 8 nucleotides agree with TRBD1. Germline V gives CDR1 MNHEY, CDR2 SVGEGT. The CDR3 spans 19 residues. V shed 0 bases, J shed 5 bases, and the junction held 15 bases outside the gene matches. The CDR3 sequence: CASSYSKAIRQGANNEQFF. CDR3 bases: TGTGCCAGCAGTTACTCGAAGGCTATCCGGCAGGGGGCCAACAATGAGCAGTTCTTC.